A selection of T cell receptor beta chains follows, all from one sample in a study of response to subunit inactivated influenza vaccine. Each CDR3 protein is one row after TCRdb ran MiXCR on the RT-PCR reads. The sample contains fewer than 750,000 distinct CDR3 sequences, 13% to 15% of which appear only once. This sample comprised PBMCs from blood, obtained 11 to 12 days after vaccination. All receptors derive from a man aged 45-65 years who received an inactivated influenza vaccine. Both conserved end residues are part of each CDR3. A D gene is named only where the DNA matches it firmly.

D gene	V gene	CDR3 protein
NA	TRBV28	CASSFQGYSYEQYF
TRBD2	TRBV2	CATASGVRNEQFF
NA	TRBV6-2/TRBV6-3	CASSYLWTNTGELFF
NA	TRBV18	CASSPTGHPSYEQYF
TRBD1	TRBV9	CASSGGQGHTGELFF
TRBD1	TRBV7-2	CASSLSGQGANGELFF
TRBD1	TRBV5-1	CASSLVTGSHGYTF
TRBD1	TRBV9	CASSARQGTSSYNEQFF
NA	TRBV7-2	CASSSQIPDNQYF
TRBD1	TRBV10-3	CASKTGDNSPLHF
TRBD1	TRBV20-1	CSAIRDRGFNEQFF
NA	TRBV10-3	CAINSGVSSYEQYF
TRBD1	TRBV24-1	CATSGTGSGEQYF
NA	TRBV9	CASSVASSETQYF
NA	TRBV7-8	CASSLGGPGYTF
NA	TRBV5-1	CASSLIGSGRAETQYF
NA	TRBV28	CASTPGGIGNTIYF
TRBD2	TRBV4-3	CASSHVSGGGYNEQFF
NA	TRBV12-3/TRBV12-4	CASSLSAVYGYTF
NA	TRBV20-1	CSASPPPSATQYF
NA	TRBV20-1	CSARVWSGNTIYF
TRBD2	TRBV28	CASSPPGLAGPKETQYF
TRBD2	TRBV12-3/TRBV12-4	CTSTIRAGGTDTQYF
NA	TRBV6-7	CASSYSSCRAPYNEQFF
TRBD1	TRBV3-1	CASSQGQGNNEKLFF
TRBD1	TRBV20-1	CSASPVTGLYEQYF